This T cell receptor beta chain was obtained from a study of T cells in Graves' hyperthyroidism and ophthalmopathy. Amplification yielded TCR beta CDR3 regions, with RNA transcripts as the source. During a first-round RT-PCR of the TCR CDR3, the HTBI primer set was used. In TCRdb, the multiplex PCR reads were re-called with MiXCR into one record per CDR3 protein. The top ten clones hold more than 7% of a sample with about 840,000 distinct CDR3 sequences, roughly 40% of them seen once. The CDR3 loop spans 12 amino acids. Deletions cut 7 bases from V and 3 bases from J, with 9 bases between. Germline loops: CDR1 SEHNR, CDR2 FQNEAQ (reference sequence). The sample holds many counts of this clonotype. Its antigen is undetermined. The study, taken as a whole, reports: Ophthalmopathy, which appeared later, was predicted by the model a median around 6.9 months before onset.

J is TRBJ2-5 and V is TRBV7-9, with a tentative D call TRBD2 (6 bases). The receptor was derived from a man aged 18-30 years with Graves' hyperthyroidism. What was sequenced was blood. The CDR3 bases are TGTGCCAGCACAGGAGGGGAAGAGACCCAGTACTTC. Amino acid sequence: CASTGGEETQYF.